A selection of T cell receptor beta chains follows, all from one sample in a study of T cell clones after liver transplantation. The assay was immunoSEQ multiplex PCR, and TCRdb's table has in-frame clones only and misses some. The data contain over 60,000 clones, about four fifths of them singletons. The specimen comprised CD4+ T cells from blood, sampled before liver transplant. The receptors shown here come from a human donor who received a liver transplant. Each CDR3 is given with its conserved first and last residue. The D gene is left open where the match is weak. Expanded clones get a size class; other rows say once, few or many, or leave the size out.

J gene,D gene,clone size,V gene,CDR3 protein,CDR3 DNA
TRBJ2-1,TRBD1,few,TRBV11-1,CASSPQGTGRHFF,TGTGCCAGCAGCCCACAGGGGACCGGGCGCCACTTCTTC
TRBJ2-1,-,-,TRBV7-6,CASSLLAVRGNEQFF,TGTGCCAGCAGCTTACTGGCGGTAAGGGGCAATGAGCAGTTCTTC
TRBJ1-2,-,once,TRBV7-2,CASSFSSSANYGYTF,TGTGCCAGCAGCTTTAGTAGCTCTGCTAACTATGGCTACACCTTC
TRBJ2-7,-,-,TRBV7-2,CASSLGGVPYEQYF,TGTGCCAGCAGCTTAGGAGGGGTCCCCTACGAGCAGTACTTC
TRBJ2-1,TRBD2,-,TRBV6-1,CASSEASWSGNNEQFF,TGTGCCAGCAGTGAGGCTTCATGGAGCGGGAACAATGAGCAGTTCTTC
TRBJ1-1,-,-,TRBV18,CASSITGGVERTEAFF,TGTGCCAGCTCGATAACGGGGGGGGTAGAGAGGACTGAAGCTTTCTTT
TRBJ2-6,-,-,TRBV5-6,CASSQRQARIVLTF,TGTGCCAGCAGTCAAAGACAGGCCCGCATCGTCCTGACTTTC
TRBJ1-2,-,once,TRBV7-2,CASSLGVGGGYTF,TGTGCCAGCAGCTTAGGGGTAGGGGGTGGCTACACCTTC
TRBJ1-2,-,few,TRBV5-1,CASSLGNGFGYTF,TGCGCCAGCAGCTTGGGTAATGGTTTTGGCTACACCTTC
TRBJ2-2,-,-,TRBV10-2,CASEGPQRATGELFF,TGCGCCAGTGAGGGACCCCAGCGAGCCACCGGGGAGCTGTTTTTT
TRBJ1-5,-,-,TRBV5-1,CASSLGGPQPQHF,TGCGCCAGCAGCTTGGGGGGGCCTCAGCCCCAGCATTTT
TRBJ2-1,-,-,TRBV7-9,CASRSPQGYRVGEQFF,TGTGCCAGCAGGTCTCCCCAGGGGTACAGGGTCGGGGAGCAGTTCTTC
TRBJ2-3,-,-,TRBV7-3,CASSSTPGASTDTQYF,TGTGCCAGCAGCTCCACCCCGGGGGCTAGCACAGATACGCAGTATTTT
TRBJ2-7,-,-,TRBV28,CASRSHSPTLQYF,TGTGCCAGCAGATCCCACTCCCCTACGTTGCAGTACTTC
TRBJ1-1,-,-,TRBV5-1,CASSMTATNTEAFF,TGCGCCAGCAGCATGACAGCCACGAACACTGAAGCTTTCTTT